The 11 T cell receptor beta chains presented below share a single source sample, sequenced in a study of blood T cells in healthy people across ages. A sample-barcoded 5' primer and a J-beta primer mix were used in a second PCR of about 7 to 12 cycles. TCRdb re-called the 5' RACE reads through MiXCR, storing one row per CDR3 protein. The data hold roughly 800,000 distinct CDR3 sequences, with over 45% observed a single time. Material for sequencing was blood. These receptors were taken from a man in his thirties or forties in good health.

The chain has TRBV29-1 and TRBJ1-1; D gene unclear. CDR1 and CDR2 (germline): SQVTM, ANQGSEA. This CDR3 is built from 13 residues. Trimming removed 7 bases at V and 0 bases at J, with 12 bases between. This CDR3 is CSGSTGMNTEAFF. As DNA, the CDR3 is TGCAGCGGATCGACTGGGATGAACACTGAAGCTTTCTTT.

V is TRBV10-3 and J is TRBJ2-1; tentatively, D is TRBD1 or TRBD2 (5 bases each). Trimming shortened V by 0 bases and J by 5 bases, and 17 bases separated the two germline ends. CDR1 and CDR2 (germline): ENHRY, SYGVKD. This CDR3 spans 17 amino acids. CDR3 protein: CAISESTIGAGDNEQFF. As DNA, the CDR3 is TGTGCCATCAGTGAGTCGACTATTGGGGCGGGTGACAATGAGCAGTTCTTC.

This chain connects TRBV28 to TRBJ2-7, with 8 bases matching TRBD1. The ends lost 4 bases at V and 2 bases at J; junction bases unmatched: 10. This CDR3 comprises 16 residues. Germline CDR1 MDHEN, CDR2 SYDVKM. CDR3 nucleotide sequence: TGTGCCAGCAGTTCCCTCGGACAGGGCCGAACCTACGAGCAGTACTTC. Protein product: CASSSLGQGRTYEQYF.

This clonotype was recorded many times. This rearrangement joins TRBV10-3 to TRBJ2-1; D perhaps matches TRBD2 (6 bases). CDR1 is ENHRY, CDR2 SYGVKD, per germline. V was clipped by 0 bases and J by 5 bases, with 8 bases between them. This CDR3 has 14 amino acids. The CDR3 sequence is CAISESEGNNEQFF. CDR3 DNA sequence: TGTGCCATCAGTGAGTCGGAGGGAAACAATGAGCAGTTCTTC.

This chain connects TRBV5-1 to TRBJ2-3; D gene ambiguous. CDR3 size: 15 residues. The V gene lost 4 bases and the J gene lost 3 bases, with 15 bases spanning the gap. Germline CDR1 SGHRS, CDR2 YFSETQ. The DNA of the CDR3 is TGCGCCAGCAGCCAAAATTTAGTCCGGACAGATACGCAGTATTTT. Its translation: CASSQNLVRTDTQYF.

V usage is TRBV2 and J usage is TRBJ1-5, with D perhaps matching TRBD1 (6 bases). Trimming cost V 5 bases and J 4 bases, with 12 bases left between them. Germline-derived CDR1 and CDR2 are SNHLY and FYNNEI. This CDR3 spans 14 amino acids. CDR3 protein: CASSPRTVNQPQHF. CDR3 sequence (DNA): TGTGCCAGCAGTCCCAGGACAGTAAATCAGCCCCAGCATTTT. Supplemented by reference TRBV2 and TRBJ1-5, the full variable domain reads EPEVTQTPSHQVTQMGQEVILRCVPISNHLYFYWYRQILGQKVEFLVSFYNNEISEKSEIFDDQFSVERPDGSNFTLKIRSTKLEDSAMYFCASSPRTVNQPQHFGDGTRLSIL.

This clonotype was seen a few times. V and J are TRBV9 and TRBJ2-1; D is perhaps TRBD1 or TRBD2 (5 bases each). Trimming cost V 0 bases and J 2 bases, with 9 bases left between them. The germline V gene encodes CDR1 SGDLS and CDR2 YYNGEE. The CDR3 spans 15 residues. This CDR3 reads CASSVVGDPYNEQFF. The CDR3 bases are TGTGCCAGCAGCGTAGTCGGGGACCCCTACAATGAGCAGTTCTTC.

CDR3 region: CSARDQGGDYSNQPQHF. In nucleotides, the CDR3 is TGCAGTGCTAGAGATCAAGGGGGCGACTATAGCAATCAGCCCCAGCATTTT. The chain combines TRBV20-1 with TRBJ1-5, with TRBD1 matching over 7 bases. V lost 0 bases and J lost 0; bases outside the gene matches: 8. The CDR3 contains 17 residues. The germline V gene has CDR1 DFQATT and CDR2 SNEGSKA (reference sequence).

The V gene is TRBV7-2, the J gene TRBJ2-3; either TRBD1 or TRBD2 may fit D (5 bases each). Germline loops: CDR1 SGHTA, CDR2 FQGNSA. Trimming removed 0 bases at V and 5 bases at J, with 15 bases between. The CDR3 runs 16 residues. The CDR3 loop reads CASSLAFQGGGDTQYF. The DNA for the CDR3 is TGTGCCAGCAGCTTAGCTTTCCAGGGTGGGGGAGATACGCAGTATTTT.

Comment on this clonotype: A single base separates this from a much larger clone, so it may be a read error. The V gene is TRBV2, the J gene TRBJ2-7; 8 bases are shared with TRBD2. This CDR3 contains 14 residues. Per the germline V gene, CDR1 is SNHLY and CDR2 is FYNNEI. The CDR3 DNA sequence: TGTGCCGGCAGCACTAGCGGAGCTAACTACGAGCAGTACTTC. Amino acid sequence: CAGSTSGANYEQYF.

The V and J genes are TRBV30 and TRBJ2-5, with 7 bases aligning to TRBD2. The CDR3 extends over 12 amino acids. The V gene's germline CDR1 is GTSNPN and CDR2 SVGIG (reference sequence). Germline trimming cut 5 bases from V and 5 bases from J; bases unmatched to any gene: 5. The CDR3 DNA reads TGTGCCTGGGGGGGGGTAGGGGAGACCCAGTACTTC. It specifies CAWGGVGETQYF.